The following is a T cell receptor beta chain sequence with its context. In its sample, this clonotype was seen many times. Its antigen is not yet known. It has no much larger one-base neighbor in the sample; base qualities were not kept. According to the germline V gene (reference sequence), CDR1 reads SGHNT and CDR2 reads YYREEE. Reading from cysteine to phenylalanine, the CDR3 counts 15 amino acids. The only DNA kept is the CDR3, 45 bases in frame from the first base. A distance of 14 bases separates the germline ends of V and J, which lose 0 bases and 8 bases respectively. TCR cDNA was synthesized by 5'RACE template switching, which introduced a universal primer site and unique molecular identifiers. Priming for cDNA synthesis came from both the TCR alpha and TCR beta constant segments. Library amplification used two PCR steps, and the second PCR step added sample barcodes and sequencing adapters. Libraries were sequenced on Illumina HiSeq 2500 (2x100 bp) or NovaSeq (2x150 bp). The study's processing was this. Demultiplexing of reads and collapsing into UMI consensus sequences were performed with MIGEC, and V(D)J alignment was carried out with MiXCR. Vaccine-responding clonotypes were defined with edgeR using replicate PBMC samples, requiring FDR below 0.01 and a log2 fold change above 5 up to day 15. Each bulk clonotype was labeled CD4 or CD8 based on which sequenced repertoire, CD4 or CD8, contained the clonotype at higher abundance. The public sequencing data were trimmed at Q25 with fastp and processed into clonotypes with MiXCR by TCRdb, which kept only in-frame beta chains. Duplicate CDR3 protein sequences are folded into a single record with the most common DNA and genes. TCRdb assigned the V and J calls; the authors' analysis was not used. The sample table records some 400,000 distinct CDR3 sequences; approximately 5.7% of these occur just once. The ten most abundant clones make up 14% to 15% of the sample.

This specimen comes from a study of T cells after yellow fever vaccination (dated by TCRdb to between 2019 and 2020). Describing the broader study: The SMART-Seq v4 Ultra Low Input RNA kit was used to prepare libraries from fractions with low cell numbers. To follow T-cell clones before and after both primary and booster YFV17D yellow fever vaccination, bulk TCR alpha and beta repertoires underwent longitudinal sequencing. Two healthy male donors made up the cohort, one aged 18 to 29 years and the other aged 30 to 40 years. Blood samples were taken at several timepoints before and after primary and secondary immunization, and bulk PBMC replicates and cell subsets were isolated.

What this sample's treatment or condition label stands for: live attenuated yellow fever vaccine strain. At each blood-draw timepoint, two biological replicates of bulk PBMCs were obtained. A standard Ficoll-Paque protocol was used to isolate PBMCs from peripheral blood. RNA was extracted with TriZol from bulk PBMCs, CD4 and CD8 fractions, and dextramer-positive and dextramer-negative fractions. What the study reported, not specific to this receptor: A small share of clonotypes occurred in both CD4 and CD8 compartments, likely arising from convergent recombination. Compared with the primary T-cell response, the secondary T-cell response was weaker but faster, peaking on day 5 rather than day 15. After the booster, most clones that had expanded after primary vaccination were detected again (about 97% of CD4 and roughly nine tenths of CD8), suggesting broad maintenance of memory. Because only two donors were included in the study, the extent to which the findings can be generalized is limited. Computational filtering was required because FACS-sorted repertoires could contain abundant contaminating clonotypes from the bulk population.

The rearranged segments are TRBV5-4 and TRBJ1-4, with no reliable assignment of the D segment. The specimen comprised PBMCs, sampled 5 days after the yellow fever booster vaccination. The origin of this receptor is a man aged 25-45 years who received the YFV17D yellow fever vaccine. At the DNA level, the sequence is TGTGCCAGCAGCTTGGAGAGAGGGAAAGGAGAAAAACTGTTTTTT. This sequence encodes CASSLERGKGEKLFF.